Below, 10 T cell receptor beta chains from the same sample are listed, as sequenced in a study of blood T cell repertoires in COVID-19. Generated by immunoSEQ multiplex PCR, the TCRdb table keeps only in-frame clones and is missing some. The sample consists of around 360,000 clones, over 75% of them appearing once. The sample comprised PBMCs or T cells enriched from blood (not recorded which). These receptors were obtained from a man aged 35 to 55 in a cohort exposed to, infected with or recovered from COVID-19 (not recorded which).

The rearrangement links TRBV9 to TRBJ2-5; 7 nucleotides line up with TRBD1. V lost 4 bases to trimming and J lost 4 bases; unmatched junction nucleotides: 13. Germline V lookup: CDR1 SGDLS, CDR2 YYNGEE. The CDR3 is 16 amino acids. CDR3 protein: CASSTQDRRTGETQYF. The CDR3 DNA reads TGTGCCAGCAGCACTCAGGACAGGCGAACTGGAGAGACCCAGTACTTC.

V gene TRBV5-1 combines with J gene TRBJ1-4; D might be TRBD1 (5 bases). The V gene lost 2 bases and the J gene lost 5 bases, with 10 bases spanning the gap. The CDR3 contains 14 residues. Germline V gene sequence: CDR1 SGHRS, CDR2 YFSETQ. CDR3 DNA sequence: TGCGCCAGCAGCTTACGACAGCTAAATGAAAAACTGTTTTTT. It encodes CASSLRQLNEKLFF.

The genes are TRBV28 and TRBJ1-2; 7 positions match TRBD1. With V trimmed by 6 bases and J by 4 bases, 8 bases remained unmatched. CDR1 and CDR2 (germline): MDHEN, SYDVKM. The CDR3 is made up of 14 amino acids. In DNA, the CDR3 is TGTGCCAGCAGGACTGGGACAGTCGTCTATGGCTACACCTTC. It yields the protein CASRTGTVVYGYTF.

The chain carries TRBV27 and TRBJ1-1, with 8 bases fitting TRBD1. Losses at the gene ends were 5 bases for V and 8 bases for J; bases not matched to a gene: 10. Germline CDR1 is MNHEY and CDR2 is SMNVEV (reference sequence). The CDR3 is made up of 14 amino acids. CDR3 nucleotides: TGTGCCAGCAGTCCAAACAGGGGGATAAGGGAAGCTTTCTTT. It translates to CASSPNRGIREAFF.

This chain's CDR3 is CASSQDQGGYNEQFF. DNA for the CDR3: TGCGCCAGCAGCCAAGATCAGGGGGGCTACAATGAGCAGTTCTTC. The chain couples TRBV4-1 to TRBJ2-1; D is possibly TRBD1 (7 bases). The germline CDR1 and CDR2 sequences are MGHRA and YSYEKL. The V end lost 0 bases, the J end lost 3 bases, and 9 bases lay between the germline ends. The CDR3 is 15 amino acids.

The chain carries TRBV3-1 (or the pseudogene TRBV3-2) and TRBJ1-4, with D hard to call. The V and J ends lost 1 base and 5 bases respectively, with 14 bases between them. The germline CDR1 and CDR2 sequences are LGHDT and YNNKEL (reference sequence). This CDR3 contains 16 residues. CDR3 protein: CASSQGSGRFNEKLFF. CDR3 bases: TGTGCCAGCAGCCAAGGGAGCGGCCGGTTCAATGAAAAACTGTTTTTT.

In the case of this clone: The sample holds other DNA sequences that translate to the same CDR3. This rearrangement joins TRBV9 to TRBJ2-1; 8 positions agree with TRBD2. Trimming at V came to 2 bases and at J to 4 bases, leaving 5 bases not matched to a gene. The germline CDR1 and CDR2 sequences are SGDLS and YYNGEE. CDR3 length: 15 amino acids. This CDR3 is CASSVGASGYNEQFF. The DNA for the CDR3 is TGTGCCAGCAGCGTCGGGGCTAGCGGGTACAATGAGCAGTTCTTC.

The count of this clone is one. The chain has TRBV30 and TRBJ2-3, with TRBD2 matching over 11 bases. CDR1 GTSNPN and CDR2 SVGIG come from the germline V gene (reference sequence). CDR3 length: 16 amino acids. The V and J ends lost 4 bases and 2 bases, in that order; junction bases with no gene match: 8. The CDR3 protein is CAWIPGGLAATDTQYF. The CDR3 DNA reads TGTGCCTGGATTCCCGGGGGACTAGCGGCCACAGATACGCAGTATTTT.

The rearrangement uses TRBV28 and TRBJ1-1, with 8 bases lining up with TRBD1. Per germline, CDR1 MDHEN and CDR2 SYDVKM. The CDR3 has 13 residues. The junction had 5 bases not matched to a gene; V was cut back by 10 bases and J by 1 base. CDR3 amino acids: CAITGGRNTEAFF. Written as DNA, the CDR3 is TGTGCCATCACAGGGGGTCGGAACACTGAAGCTTTCTTT.

This clone turned up a few times. V is TRBV6-1 and J is TRBJ1-2; a weak D match, TRBD1 (6 bases). With 0 bases removed from V and 6 bases from J, the gap between germline ends came to 14 bases. The CDR3 length is 15 residues. Germline CDR1 is MNHNS and CDR2 is SASEGT. Here the CDR3 DNA reads TGTGCCAGCAGTGAAGCGAAGGGGGAAATAAATGGCTACACCTTC. Amino acids: CASSEAKGEINGYTF.